The source of this T cell receptor (beta chain) is a study of CD8 T cells in ankylosing spondylitis. In its sample, this clonotype was seen a few times. Its target is unknown. This CDR3 is 15 amino acids long. V lost 5 bases to trimming and J lost 1 base; unmatched junction nucleotides: 5. Germline V gene lookup returns CDR1 MNHNS and CDR2 SASEGT. General observations from the study: A motif of eight or nine highly homologous TCR beta variants was seen as apparently characteristic of ankylosing spondylitis blood. Clones linked to disease were reported to show significant enrichment in matched ankylosing spondylitis synovial fluid. Relatively scarce in peripheral blood, disease-linked clones were CD8+.

Quantitative 5'-RACE was performed with molecular barcodes, and it yielded the TCR beta libraries. Each CDR3 protein is one row after TCRdb ran MiXCR on the 5' RACE reads. The sample records over 600,000 distinct CDR3 sequences, 15% to 20% being singletons. The V call is TRBV6-1, the J call TRBJ1-5; 7 positions match TRBD1. Sample: blood, either unsorted or a sorted T cell fraction (not recorded which). This TCR was sampled from a male donor with ankylosing spondylitis. The CDR3 coding sequence is TGTGCCAGCAGTACCCAGGGGGGGAGCAATCAGCCCCAGCATTTT. Amino acids: CASSTQGGSNQPQHF.